In this sample, the clone carrying this TCR beta chain is medium-sized (0.01 to 0.1%). Its antigen is undetermined. The V end was cut by 6 bases, the J end by 3 bases, with 14 bases between. The germline gives CDR1 SQVTM, CDR2 ANQGSEA. The CDR3 has 14 residues. Assay used: immunoSEQ multiplex PCR; TCRdb lists only in-frame clones, some missing. This table holds tens of thousands of clones, roughly 89% found once. This specimen belongs to a study of T cells in localized non-small cell lung cancer. Study-wide findings and caveats: Greater T cell density in blood accompanied longer overall survival. There was higher T cell clonality in uninvolved adjacent lung than in tumor, and it was highest there. For the top 100 tumor clones, a median approximately 59 also appeared in adjacent lung. Because researchers sequenced only one region of the tumor, heterogeneity is still possible.

The origin of this receptor is a man between 40 and 70 years old with stage I squamous cell lung carcinoma. V gene TRBV29-1 combines with J gene TRBJ2-2; D not resolved. The sequenced sample was peripheral blood, obtained before any cancer treatment. CDR3 DNA: TGCAGCGTGGCCCCGGGTTCGGACACCGGGGAGCTGTTTTTT. Amino acid sequence: CSVAPGSDTGELFF.